Listed below are T cell receptor beta chains from one sample, sequenced in a study of shared clonotypes between healthy human individuals. TCRdb's copy holds only in-frame clones and misses some; the assay was immunoSEQ multiplex PCR. The sample records 2.3 million or so clones, approximately 93% being singletons. The specimen was naive CD4+ T cells from PBMCs. These receptors originate from a man aged 18 to 30 in good health. Some clones in this sample may be carry-over from other donors' samples. Each CDR3 is given with its conserved first and last residue. Each record gives: J gene, D gene, V gene, clone size, CDR3 DNA, CDR3 protein. The D gene is left open where the match is weak. Clone size is given for some rows only: seen once, a few or many times, or a class if the clone is expanded.

>TRBJ2-3|TRBD2|TRBV9|NA
TGTGCCAGCAGCGGACGAGGCGGGAGGGCCCAAGATACGCAGTATTTT
CASSGRGGRAQDTQYF
>TRBJ1-2|NA|TRBV30|NA
TGTGCCTGGCAGGAAGGAGGGGTTAACTATGGCTACACCTTC
CAWQEGGVNYGYTF
>TRBJ2-5|TRBD1|TRBV7-9|NA
TGTGCCAGCAGCTCAGGGGACAGGGGCTTCGGAGAGACCCAGTACTTC
CASSSGDRGFGETQYF
>TRBJ2-7|TRBD1|TRBV13|NA
TGTGCCAGCAGCTCGGGACAGGGGCCCTACGAGCAGTACTTC
CASSSGQGPYEQYF
>TRBJ1-3|NA|TRBV28|NA
TGTGCCAGCAGTTTACTGGGGGGGCCTGGAAACACCATATATTTT
CASSLLGGPGNTIYF
>TRBJ1-1|NA|TRBV29-1|NA
TGCAGCGTTGAAGGGCGGCTGGGTAACACTGAAGCTTTCTTT
CSVEGRLGNTEAFF
>TRBJ2-1|TRBD1|TRBV7-3|NA
TGTGCCAGCAGCTCTTCCTCCGGGACAGGGTTGCAGCAGTTCTTC
CASSSSSGTGLQQFF
>TRBJ2-7|NA|TRBV5-1|NA
TGCGCCAGCAGCTTGGATGGCGGTGGGACGTACGAGCAGTACTTC
CASSLDGGGTYEQYF
>TRBJ2-1|NA|TRBV18|NA
TGTGCCAGCCGCTATGGGACTTCCAATGAGCAGTTCTTC
CASRYGTSNEQFF
>TRBJ1-5|TRBD1|TRBV19|NA
TGTGCCAGTAGTCGGGACAGGTGGAATCAGCCCCAGCATTTT
CASSRDRWNQPQHF
>TRBJ1-5|TRBD1|TRBV2|NA
TGTGCCAGCACCGCAGGGGGCTATAACAATCAGCCCCAGCATTTT
CASTAGGYNNQPQHF
>TRBJ1-6|NA|TRBV28|NA
TGTGCCAGCAGGGGGACGACCGATAATTCACCCCTCCACTTT
CASRGTTDNSPLHF
>TRBJ1-2|NA|TRBV29-1|NA
TGCAGCGCAGCGAATGGGGGCGGCTATGGCTACACCTTC
CSAANGGGYGYTF
>TRBJ2-1|NA|TRBV7-2|once
TGTGCCAGCAGCTTAGGCCACTACAATGAGCAGTTCTTC
CASSLGHYNEQFF
>TRBJ2-2|NA|TRBV9|NA
TGTGCCAGCAGCCCCTCCTCAACTAGCTCGAACACCGGGGAGCTGTTTTTT
CASSPSSTSSNTGELFF
>TRBJ1-1|NA|TRBV6-5|few
TGTGCCAGCAGGGGAAGTACAGGGACCTACACTGAAGCTTTCTTT
CASRGSTGTYTEAFF
>TRBJ2-5|TRBD2|TRBV5-1|NA
TGCGCCAGCAGCCCCGGGTCTAGCGGAGGAACTAAAGAGACCCAGTACTTC
CASSPGSSGGTKETQYF
>TRBJ2-1|TRBD2|TRBV19|NA
TGTGCCAGTTTAAAAAGCGGGGCCGCTTACAATGAGCAGTTCTTC
CASLKSGAAYNEQFF
>TRBJ2-2|NA|TRBV25-1|NA
TGTGCCAGCAGTGCCCCCAGGGGCGCGAACACCGGGGAGCTGTTTTTT
CASSAPRGANTGELFF
>TRBJ1-2|TRBD1|TRBV29-1|NA
TGCAGCGTTGAAGATCGAGAACAGGGACAGCCGAACTATGGCTACACCTTC
CSVEDREQGQPNYGYTF